This T cell receptor beta chain was recorded in a study of T cells in Graves' hyperthyroidism and ophthalmopathy. CDR3 length: 15 residues. V was cut by 0 bases and J by 10 bases, with 17 bases left in between. The germline gives CDR1 SGHRS, CDR2 YFSETQ. Amplified regions were TCR beta CDR3 sequences from RNA transcripts. Primed by the HTBI set, a first-round RT-PCR was run on the TCR CDR3. TCRdb redid the calling of the multiplex PCR reads with MiXCR, one entry per CDR3 protein. The sample shows some 560,000 distinct CDR3 sequences, around 15% of them seen only once. The study left out patients who had uncontrolled infection, other autoimmune disease, pregnancy or lactation.

Sample: blood. The chain is built from TRBV5-1 and TRBJ1-5, with no clear D. The receptor comes from a woman in her forties with Graves' hyperthyroidism. The CDR3 nucleotides read TGCGCCAGCAGCTTGGTAAGGGCGCCTTATGAACCCCAGCATTTT. Protein: CASSLVRAPYEPQHF.